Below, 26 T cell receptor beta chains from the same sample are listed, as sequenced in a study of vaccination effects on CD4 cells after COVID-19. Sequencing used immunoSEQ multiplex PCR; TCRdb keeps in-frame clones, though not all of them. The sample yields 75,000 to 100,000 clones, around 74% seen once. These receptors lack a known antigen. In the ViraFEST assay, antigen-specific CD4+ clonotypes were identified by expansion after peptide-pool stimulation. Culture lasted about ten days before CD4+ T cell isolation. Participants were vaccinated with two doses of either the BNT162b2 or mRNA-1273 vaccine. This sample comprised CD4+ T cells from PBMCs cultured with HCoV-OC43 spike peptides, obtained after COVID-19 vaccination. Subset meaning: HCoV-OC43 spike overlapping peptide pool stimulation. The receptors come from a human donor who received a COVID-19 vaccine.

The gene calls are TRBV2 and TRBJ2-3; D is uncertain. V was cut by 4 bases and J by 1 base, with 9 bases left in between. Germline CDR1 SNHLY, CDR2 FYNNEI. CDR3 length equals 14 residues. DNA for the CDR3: TGTGCCAGCAGTGGGAGCGTACGCACAGATACGCAGTATTTT. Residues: CASSGSVRTDTQYF.

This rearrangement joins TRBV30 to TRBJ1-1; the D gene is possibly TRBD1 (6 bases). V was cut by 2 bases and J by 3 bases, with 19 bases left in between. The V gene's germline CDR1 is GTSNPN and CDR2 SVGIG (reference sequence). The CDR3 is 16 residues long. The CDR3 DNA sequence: TGTGCCTGGAGTCGATTAACAAACAGGGCGGACACTGAAGCTTTCTTT. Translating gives CAWSRLTNRADTEAFF.

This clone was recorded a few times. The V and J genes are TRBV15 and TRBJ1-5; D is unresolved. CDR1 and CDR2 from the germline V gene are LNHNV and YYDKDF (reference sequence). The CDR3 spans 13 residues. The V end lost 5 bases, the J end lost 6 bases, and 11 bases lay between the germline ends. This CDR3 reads CATSGGLGQPQHF. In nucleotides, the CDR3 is TGTGCCACCAGCGGCGGGTTGGGTCAGCCCCAGCATTTT.

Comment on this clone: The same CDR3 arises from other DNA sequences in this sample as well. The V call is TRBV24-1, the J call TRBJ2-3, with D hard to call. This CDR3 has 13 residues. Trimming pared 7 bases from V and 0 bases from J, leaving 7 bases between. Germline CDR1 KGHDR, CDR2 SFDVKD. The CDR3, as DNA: TGTGCCACCAGCAGAGACAGCACAGATACGCAGTATTTT. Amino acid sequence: CATSRDSTDTQYF.

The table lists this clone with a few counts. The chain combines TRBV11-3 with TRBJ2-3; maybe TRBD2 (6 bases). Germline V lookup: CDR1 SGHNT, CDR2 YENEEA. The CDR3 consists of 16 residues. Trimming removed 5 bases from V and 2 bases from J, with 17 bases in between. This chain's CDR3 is CASSTGTHIITDTQYF. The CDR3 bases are TGTGCCAGCAGCACGGGGACTCATATCATCACAGATACGCAGTATTTT.

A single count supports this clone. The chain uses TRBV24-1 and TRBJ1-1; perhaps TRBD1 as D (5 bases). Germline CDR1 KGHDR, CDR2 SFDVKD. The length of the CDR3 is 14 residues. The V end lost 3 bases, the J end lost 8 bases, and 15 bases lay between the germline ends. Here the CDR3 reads CATSDITGGREAFF. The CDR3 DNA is TGTGCCACCAGTGATATTACAGGTGGGAGGGAAGCTTTCTTT.

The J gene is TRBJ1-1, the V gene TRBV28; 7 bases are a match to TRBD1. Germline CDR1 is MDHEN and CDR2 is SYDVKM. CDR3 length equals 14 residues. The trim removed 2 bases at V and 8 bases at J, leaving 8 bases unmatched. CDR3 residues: CASSLSQGQTEAFF. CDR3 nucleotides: TGTGCCAGCAGTTTAAGCCAGGGACAGACAGAAGCTTTCTTT.

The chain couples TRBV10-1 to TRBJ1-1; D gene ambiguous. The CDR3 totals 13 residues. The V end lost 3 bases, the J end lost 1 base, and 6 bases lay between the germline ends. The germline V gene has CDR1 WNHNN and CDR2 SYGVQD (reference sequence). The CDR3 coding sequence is TGCGCCAGCAGTGAAAACAGGAACACTGAAGCTTTCTTT. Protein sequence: CASSENRNTEAFF.

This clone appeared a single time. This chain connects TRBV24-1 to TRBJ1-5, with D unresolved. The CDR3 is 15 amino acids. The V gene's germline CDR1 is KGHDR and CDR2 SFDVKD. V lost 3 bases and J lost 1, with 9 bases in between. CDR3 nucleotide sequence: TGTGCCACCAGTGATGCTGGGCACAGCAATCAGCCCCAGCATTTT. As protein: CATSDAGHSNQPQHF.

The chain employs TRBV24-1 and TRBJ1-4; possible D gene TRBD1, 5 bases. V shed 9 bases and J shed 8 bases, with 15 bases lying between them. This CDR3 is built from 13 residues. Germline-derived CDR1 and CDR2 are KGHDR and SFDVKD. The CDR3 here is CATQSGRGEKLFF. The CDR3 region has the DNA TGTGCCACCCAGTCGGGGCGGGGCGAAAAACTGTTTTTT.

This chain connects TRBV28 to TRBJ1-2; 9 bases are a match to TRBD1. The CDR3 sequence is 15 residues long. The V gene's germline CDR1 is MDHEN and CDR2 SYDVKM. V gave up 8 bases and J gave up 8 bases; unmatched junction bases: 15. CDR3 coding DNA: TGTGCCAGCGGAGAGACCCGGGACAGGGAGGGCGGCTACACCTTC. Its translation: CASGETRDREGGYTF.

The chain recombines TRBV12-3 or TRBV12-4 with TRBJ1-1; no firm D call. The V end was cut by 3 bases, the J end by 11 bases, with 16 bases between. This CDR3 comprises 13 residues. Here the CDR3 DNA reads TGTGCCAGCAGTTTCGGTGGAGGGTTTGGGGCTTTCTTT. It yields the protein CASSFGGGFGAFF.

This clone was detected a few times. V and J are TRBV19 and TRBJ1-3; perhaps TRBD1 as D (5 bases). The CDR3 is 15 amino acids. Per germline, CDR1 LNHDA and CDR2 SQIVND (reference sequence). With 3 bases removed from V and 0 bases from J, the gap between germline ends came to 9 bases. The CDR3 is CASSIYDSSGNTIYF. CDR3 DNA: TGTGCCAGTAGTATTTACGACAGCTCTGGAAACACCATATATTTT.

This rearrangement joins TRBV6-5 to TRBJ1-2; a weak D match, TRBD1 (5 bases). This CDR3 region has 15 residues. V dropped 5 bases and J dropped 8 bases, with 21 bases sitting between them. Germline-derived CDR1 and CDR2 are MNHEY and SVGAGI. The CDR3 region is CASSTDRGPTGGYTF. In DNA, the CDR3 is TGTGCCAGCAGTACCGATCGGGGCCCTACGGGCGGCTACACCTTC.

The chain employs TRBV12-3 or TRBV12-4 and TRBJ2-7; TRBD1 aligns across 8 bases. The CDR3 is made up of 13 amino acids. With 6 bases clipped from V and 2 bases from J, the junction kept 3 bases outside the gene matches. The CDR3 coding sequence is TGTGCCAGCAGCCGGACAGGGACCTACGAGCAGTACGTC. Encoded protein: CASSRTGTYEQYV.

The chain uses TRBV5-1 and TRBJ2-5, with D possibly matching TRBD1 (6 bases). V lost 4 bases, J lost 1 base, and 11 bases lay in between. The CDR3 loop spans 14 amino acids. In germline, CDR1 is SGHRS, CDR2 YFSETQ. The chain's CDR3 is CASSLQGPQETQYF. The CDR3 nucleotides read TGCGCCAGCAGCCTACAGGGACCCCAAGAGACCCAGTACTTC.

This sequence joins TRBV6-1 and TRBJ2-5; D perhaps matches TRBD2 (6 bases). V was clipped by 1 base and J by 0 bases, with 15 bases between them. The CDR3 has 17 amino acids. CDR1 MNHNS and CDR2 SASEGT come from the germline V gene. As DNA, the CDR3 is TGTGCCAGCAGTGAAGAGTGGGGTAGGGAGGACCAAGAGACCCAGTACTTC. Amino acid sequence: CASSEEWGREDQETQYF.

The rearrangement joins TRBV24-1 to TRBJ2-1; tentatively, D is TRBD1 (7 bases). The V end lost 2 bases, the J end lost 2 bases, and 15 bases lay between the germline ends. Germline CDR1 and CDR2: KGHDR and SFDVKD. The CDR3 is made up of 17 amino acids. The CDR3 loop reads CATSDSSGGSPYNEQFF. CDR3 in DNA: TGTGCCACCAGTGATTCCTCAGGGGGGTCACCCTACAATGAGCAGTTCTTC.

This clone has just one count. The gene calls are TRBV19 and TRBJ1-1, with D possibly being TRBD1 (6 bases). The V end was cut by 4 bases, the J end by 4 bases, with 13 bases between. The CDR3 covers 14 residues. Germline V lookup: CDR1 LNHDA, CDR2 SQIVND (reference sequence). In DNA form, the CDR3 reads TGTGCCAGTAGTAGTGGGGGGCGCGGCACTGAAGCTTTCTTT. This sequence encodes CASSSGGRGTEAFF.

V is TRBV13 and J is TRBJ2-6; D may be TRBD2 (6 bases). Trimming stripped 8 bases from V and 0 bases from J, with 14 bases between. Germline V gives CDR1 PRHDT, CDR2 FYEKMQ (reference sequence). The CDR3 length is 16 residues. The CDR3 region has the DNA TGTGCCAGCCAAAAGGGACTCGGCTCTGGGGCCAACGTCCTGACTTTC. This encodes CASQKGLGSGANVLTF. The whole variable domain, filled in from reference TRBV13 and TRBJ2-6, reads AAGVIQSPRHLIKEKRETATLKCYPIPRHDTVYWYQQGPGQDPQFLISFYEKMQSDKGSIPDRFSAQQFSDYHSELNMSSLELGDSALYFCASQKGLGSGANVLTFGAGSRLTVL.

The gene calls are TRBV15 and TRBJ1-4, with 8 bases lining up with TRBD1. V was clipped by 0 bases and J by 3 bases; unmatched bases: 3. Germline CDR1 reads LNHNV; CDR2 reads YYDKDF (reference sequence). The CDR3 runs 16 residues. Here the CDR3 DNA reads TGTGCCACCAGCAGAGATGGGGGACAGGCTAATGAAAAACTGTTTTTT. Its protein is CATSRDGGQANEKLFF.

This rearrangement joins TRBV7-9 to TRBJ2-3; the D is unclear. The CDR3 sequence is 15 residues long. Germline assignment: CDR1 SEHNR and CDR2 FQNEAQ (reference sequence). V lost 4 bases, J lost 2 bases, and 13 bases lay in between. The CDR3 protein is CASSSNGVNTDTQYF. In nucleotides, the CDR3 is TGTGCCAGCAGCTCTAATGGCGTAAACACAGATACGCAGTATTTT.

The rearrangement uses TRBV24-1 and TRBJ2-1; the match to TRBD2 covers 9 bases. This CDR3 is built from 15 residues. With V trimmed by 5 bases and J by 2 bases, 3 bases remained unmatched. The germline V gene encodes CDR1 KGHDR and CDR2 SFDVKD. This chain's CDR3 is CATSGLAGPYNEQFF. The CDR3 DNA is TGTGCCACCAGTGGGCTAGCGGGGCCCTACAATGAGCAGTTCTTC.

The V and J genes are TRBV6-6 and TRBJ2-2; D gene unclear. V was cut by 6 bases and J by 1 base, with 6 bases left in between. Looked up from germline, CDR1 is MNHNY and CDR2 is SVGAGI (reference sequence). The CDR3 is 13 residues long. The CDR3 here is CASSPKNTGELFF. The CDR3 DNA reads TGTGCCAGCAGCCCCAAGAACACCGGGGAGCTGTTTTTT.

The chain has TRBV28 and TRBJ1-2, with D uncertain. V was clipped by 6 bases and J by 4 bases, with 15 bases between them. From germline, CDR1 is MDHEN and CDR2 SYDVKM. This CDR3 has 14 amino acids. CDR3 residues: CASSGEATRYGYTF. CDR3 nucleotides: TGTGCCAGCAGCGGGGAGGCGACCCGCTATGGCTACACCTTC.

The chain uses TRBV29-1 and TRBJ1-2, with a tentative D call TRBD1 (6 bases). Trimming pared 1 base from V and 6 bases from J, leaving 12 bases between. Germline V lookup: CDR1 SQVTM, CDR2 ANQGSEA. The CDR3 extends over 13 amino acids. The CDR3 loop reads CSVEGTGYHGYTF. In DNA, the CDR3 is TGCAGCGTTGAAGGAACAGGGTACCATGGCTACACCTTC.